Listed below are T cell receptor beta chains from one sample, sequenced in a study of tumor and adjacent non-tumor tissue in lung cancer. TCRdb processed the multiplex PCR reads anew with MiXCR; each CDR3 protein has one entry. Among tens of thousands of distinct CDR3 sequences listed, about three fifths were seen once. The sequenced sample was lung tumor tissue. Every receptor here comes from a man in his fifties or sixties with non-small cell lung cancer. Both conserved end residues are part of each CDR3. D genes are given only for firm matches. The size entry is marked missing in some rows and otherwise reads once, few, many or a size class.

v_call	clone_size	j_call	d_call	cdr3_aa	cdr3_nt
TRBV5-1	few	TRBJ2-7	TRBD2	CASRYVGGRAYEQYF	TGCGCCAGCAGATATGTTGGGGGGAGGGCCTACGAGCAGTACTTC
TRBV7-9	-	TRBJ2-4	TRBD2	CASSSPELAENIQYF	TGTGCCAGCAGCTCCCCAGAGCTAGCGGAAAACATTCAGTACTTC
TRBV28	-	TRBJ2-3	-	CASTPGTDTQYF	TGTGCCAGCACCCCGGGGACCGATACGCAGTATTTT
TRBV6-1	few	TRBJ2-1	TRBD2	CTSSEELAGGLSRIYNEQFF	TGTACCAGCAGTGAAGAACTAGCGGGAGGATTAAGTAGGATCTACAATGAGCAGTTCTTC
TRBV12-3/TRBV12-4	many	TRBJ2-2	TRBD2	CASSRTSGDTGELFF	TGTGCCAGCAGCCGGACTAGCGGGGATACCGGGGAGCTGTTTTTT
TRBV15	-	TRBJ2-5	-	CATSRAGEETQYF	TGTGCCACCAGCAGAGCGGGGGAAGAGACCCAGTACTTC
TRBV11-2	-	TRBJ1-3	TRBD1	CASISSRGQGVF	TGTGCCAGCATCTCCTCGAGGGGACAGGGCGTTTTT
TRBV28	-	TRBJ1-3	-	CTSRGGQLLGNTIYF	TGTACCAGCAGGGGCGGACAGCTACTTGGTAACACCATATATTTT
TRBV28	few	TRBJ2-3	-	CASSPGTLRGGTDTQYF	TGTGCCAGCAGTCCCGGGACTCTTCGCGGCGGCACAGATACGCAGTATTTT
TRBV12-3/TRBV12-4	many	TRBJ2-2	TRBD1	CASSLTGIRTGELFF	TGTGCCAGCAGCTTGACAGGGATAAGGACCGGGGAGCTGTTTTTT
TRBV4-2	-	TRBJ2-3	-	CASSLAPGLATDTQYF	TGTGCCAGTAGCCTAGCCCCAGGCCTCGCTACAGATACGCAGTATTTT
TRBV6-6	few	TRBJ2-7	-	CASSYSIVSGHYKQYF	TGTGCCAGCAGTTACTCGATCGTCAGTGGTCACTACAAGCAGTACTTC
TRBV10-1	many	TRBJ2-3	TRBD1	CASSRRTGGTDTQYF	TGCGCCAGCAGCCGGAGGACAGGGGGCACAGATACGCAGTATTTT
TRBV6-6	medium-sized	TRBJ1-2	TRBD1	CASRPWTGDFYGYTF	TGTGCCAGCAGACCCTGGACAGGGGACTTTTATGGCTACACCTTC
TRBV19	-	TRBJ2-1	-	CASSILANIEDNEQFF	TGTGCCAGTAGTATATTGGCCAACATAGAAGACAATGAGCAGTTCTTC
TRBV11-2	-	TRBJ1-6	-	CVSSFSGDNYTSPLHF	TGTGTCAGCAGCTTCTCGGGAGACAACTATACTTCACCCCTCCACTTT
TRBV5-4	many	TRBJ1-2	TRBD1	CASSLVLDDREDGYTF	TGTGCCAGCAGCTTGGTCCTTGACGACAGGGAGGATGGCTACACCTTC